The next 16 T cell receptor beta chains were all read from a single sample in a study of naive and memory T cell subsets. RNA was extracted from around 2.7 ml of whole blood of healthy adults. Alpha and beta constant region primers primed reverse transcription for blood and skin samples. TCRdb re-derived calls from the 5' RACE reads in MiXCR, one entry per CDR3 protein. The sample includes about 21,000 distinct CDR3 sequences, approximately 3.9% of them seen just once. These receptors all come from a male donor in good health.

Many counts were recorded for this clonotype. The genes are TRBV15 and TRBJ1-3, with TRBD1 identical over 7 bases. This CDR3 is 15 amino acids long. Losses at the gene ends were 4 bases for V and 4 bases for J; bases not matched to a gene: 7. Germline V gene sequence: CDR1 LNHNV, CDR2 YYDKDF (reference sequence). DNA of the CDR3: TGTGCCACCAGCAAAAGACAGGGATCCGGAAACACCATATATTTT. This codes for CATSKRQGSGNTIYF.

This clonotype was recorded many times. The chain carries TRBV2 and TRBJ2-2; 8 nucleotides agree with TRBD2. V shed 6 bases, J shed 6 bases, and the junction held 9 bases outside the gene matches. The germline CDR1 and CDR2 sequences are SNHLY and FYNNEI. The CDR3 totals 15 residues. The CDR3 DNA sequence: TGTGCCAGCAGCCGAAGCGGGAGAGGGGCCGGGGAGCTGTTTTTT. It is translated as CASSRSGRGAGELFF.

Many counts were recorded for this clonotype. The chain is built from TRBV12-3 or TRBV12-4 and TRBJ2-1; TRBD2 matches at 9 bases. This CDR3 has 15 amino acids. The trim removed 7 bases at V and 4 bases at J, leaving 8 bases unmatched. CDR3 loop: CASTRSGGKYNEQFF. CDR3 bases: TGTGCCAGCACTCGAAGCGGGGGGAAATACAATGAGCAGTTCTTC.

The table lists this clonotype with many counts. The rearrangement links TRBV18 to TRBJ1-1; 7 bases match TRBD1. CDR3 size: 14 residues. The V gene's germline CDR1 is KGHSH and CDR2 LQKENI. The V segment lost 2 bases and the J segment 4 bases; nucleotides outside the gene matches: 4. CDR3 amino acids: CASSPKTGTTEAFF. The CDR3 region has the DNA TGTGCCAGCTCACCAAAGACAGGGACCACTGAAGCTTTCTTT.

This clonotype was observed many times. The genes are TRBV10-3 and TRBJ1-6, with 7 bases identical to TRBD1. Germline lookup yields CDR1 ENHRY and CDR2 SYGVKD. This CDR3 is built from 13 residues. V was clipped by 5 bases and J by 8 bases; unmatched bases: 3. The CDR3 sequence: CAISTGDDSPLHF. DNA of the CDR3: TGTGCCATCAGTACAGGGGATGATTCACCCCTCCACTTT.

This chain links TRBV4-3 with TRBJ2-2; TRBD1 or TRBD2 may be the D gene (5 bases each). Trimming stripped 5 bases from V and 0 bases from J, with 10 bases between. Germline lookup yields CDR1 LGHNA and CDR2 YSLEER. CDR3 length equals 15 residues. The CDR3 nucleotides are TGCGCCAGCAGCTCAGGGAGCTCGAACACCGGGGAGCTGTTTTTT. Translated: CASSSGSSNTGELFF.

This clonotype was observed many times. The chain recombines TRBV3-1 with TRBJ2-3, with D hard to call. CDR3 size: 16 residues. Trimming took off 5 bases at V and 1 base at J, with 16 bases between the two ends. Germline loops: CDR1 LGHDT, CDR2 YNNKEL (reference sequence). The CDR3 DNA sequence: TGTGCCAGCAGCTCCGGGTCTGGAGTGGGCACAGATACGCAGTATTTT. Its protein product is CASSSGSGVGTDTQYF.

This clonotype was seen repeatedly, ten times or more. The CDR3 reads CASSPTPGQGKETQYF. The CDR3 DNA is TGTGCCAGCAGTCCGACGCCGGGACAGGGAAAAGAGACCCAGTACTTC. J is TRBJ2-5 and V is TRBV6-2 or TRBV6-3; 9 bases agree with TRBD1. V lost 5 bases and J lost 3; bases outside the gene matches: 10. This CDR3 is built from 16 residues. Germline V CDR1 and CDR2: MNHEY, SVGEGT.

This clonotype was detected many times. V usage is TRBV5-4 and J usage is TRBJ2-2, with D perhaps matching TRBD2 (6 bases). The germline gives CDR1 SGHNT, CDR2 YYREEE (reference sequence). Trimming removed 4 bases at V and 1 base at J, with 14 bases between. The CDR3 extends over 16 amino acids. The CDR3 is CASSGTGLRNTGELFF. Written as DNA, the CDR3 is TGTGCCAGCAGCGGGACGGGACTCCGGAACACCGGGGAGCTGTTTTTT.

This clonotype was seen repeatedly, ten times or more. The chain employs TRBV4-3 and TRBJ2-1, with TRBD2 as a possible D gene (5 bases). The CDR3 totals 15 residues. Between the trimmed V and J ends, which lost 0 bases and 6 bases, there was a span of 12 bases. Germline CDR1 reads LGHNA; CDR2 reads YSLEER. This CDR3 reads CASSQEGRAGNEQFF. CDR3 nucleotides: TGCGCCAGCAGCCAAGAAGGTAGGGCGGGCAATGAGCAGTTCTTC.

This clonotype has at least ten counts. This chain joins TRBV29-1 and TRBJ2-5, with D unclear. This CDR3 region has 14 residues. Per germline, CDR1 SQVTM and CDR2 ANQGSEA. Trimming shortened V by 4 bases and J by 5 bases, and 17 bases separated the two germline ends. CDR3 bases: TGCAGCGTTGCGGCATCCCCGACTTCGGAGACCCAGTACTTC. Translation: CSVAASPTSETQYF.

This clonotype was detected many times. V is TRBV9 and J is TRBJ2-7; 8 bases agree with TRBD1. With V trimmed by 3 bases and J by 5 bases, 4 bases remained unmatched. The CDR3 runs to 13 residues. Germline V gene sequence: CDR1 SGDLS, CDR2 YYNGEE. Here the CDR3 reads CASSATGADEQYF. CDR3 sequence (DNA): TGTGCCAGCAGCGCGACAGGGGCGGACGAGCAGTACTTC. Together with reference TRBV9 and TRBJ2-7, the CDR3 gives the full variable domain: DSGVTQTPKHLITATGQRVTLRCSPRSGDLSVYWYQQSLDQGLQFLIQYYNGEERAKGNILERFSAQQFPDLHSELNLSSLELGDSALYFCASSATGADEQYFGPGTRLTVT.

The sample holds many counts of this clonotype. The rearrangement joins TRBV19 to TRBJ2-1; 15 bases fit TRBD2. V shed 6 bases, J shed 9 bases, and the junction held 6 bases outside the gene matches. The germline V gene encodes CDR1 LNHDA and CDR2 SQIVND (reference sequence). The CDR3 is 15 residues long. The CDR3 DNA follows: TGTGCCAGTAGAACCGGGACTAGCGGGGGGACTGAGCAGTTCTTC. Its protein is CASRTGTSGGTEQFF.

This clonotype was seen ten or more times. V is TRBV14 and J is TRBJ2-3; TRBD1 aligns across 7 bases. Germline V lookup: CDR1 SGHDN, CDR2 FVKESK. CDR3 size: 15 residues. J lost 4 bases, V lost 0 bases, and 4 bases had no gene match. The chain's CDR3 is CASSQDRGLADTQYF. The CDR3 coding sequence is TGTGCCAGCAGCCAAGACAGGGGGTTGGCAGATACGCAGTATTTT.

This clonotype has ten or more counts. The gene calls are TRBV29-1 and TRBJ2-1, with 7 bases identical to TRBD1. Germline V gene lookup returns CDR1 SQVTM and CDR2 ANQGSEA. There are 16 residues in the CDR3. Trimming at V came to 1 base and at J to 0 bases, leaving 6 bases not matched to a gene. The CDR3 loop is CSVEGKGGGSYNEQFF. CDR3 in DNA: TGCAGCGTTGAAGGAAAAGGGGGCGGCTCCTACAATGAGCAGTTCTTC.

Many counts were recorded for this clonotype. This chain links TRBV5-6 with TRBJ2-3; a weak D match, TRBD2 (6 bases). The CDR3 is 16 residues long. CDR1 is SGHDT, CDR2 YYEEEE, per germline. The germline V and J ends were trimmed by 4 bases and 6 bases, with 21 bases remaining between them. In DNA form, the CDR3 reads TGTGCCAGCAGCCCTTTTTCGTCCGGAGGGGTTGATACGCAGTATTTT. It codes for CASSPFSSGGVDTQYF.